A selection of T cell receptor beta chains follows, all from one sample in a study of blood T cell repertoires in COVID-19. Clones were sequenced by immunoSEQ multiplex PCR, and TCRdb holds only the in-frame ones, with some missing. Among 200,000 to 250,000 clones listed, nearly 90% were seen once. The source material was PBMCs or T cells enriched from blood (not recorded which). The receptors shown here come from a young man who had been exposed to COVID-19. The CDR3 runs from the conserved cysteine through the conserved F or W. The order of the fields is CDR3 protein, CDR3 DNA, V gene, clone size, D gene, J gene. A D gene is named only where the DNA matches it firmly. Only some rows state a clone size, as once, few, many or a class for expanded clones.

CASSRAGGPTGELFF | TGTGCCAGCAGCAGAGCGGGGGGACCGACCGGGGAGCTGTTTTTT | TRBV28 | - | TRBD2 | TRBJ2-2
CASSLGSDGTGKETQYF | TGTGCCAGCAGCTTGGGGTCCGACGGAACGGGGAAAGAGACCCAGTACTTC | TRBV11-3 | few | - | TRBJ2-5
CASSLFGGTGVFGDSPLHF | TGTGCCAGCAGCTTATTTGGGGGGACAGGGGTGTTCGGGGATTCACCCCTCCACTTT | TRBV7-9 | - | TRBD1 | TRBJ1-6
CATIPPLEASYEQYF | TGTGCCACCATTCCCCCACTAGAAGCGTCCTACGAGCAGTACTTC | TRBV24-1 | once | - | TRBJ2-7
CASSPAYEQYF | TGTGCCAGCAGCCCCGCCTACGAGCAGTACTTC | TRBV7-9 | - | - | TRBJ2-7
CASSYGGVNEQFF | TGTGCCAGCAGTTATGGGGGGGTCAATGAGCAGTTCTTC | TRBV6-2/TRBV6-3 | few | TRBD2 | TRBJ2-1
CASSDGQGDEKLFF | TGTGCCAGCAGTGATGGGCAGGGGGATGAAAAACTGTTTTTT | TRBV25-1 | - | TRBD1 | TRBJ1-4
CAWSVGGGGAPLNEQFF | TGTGCCTGGAGTGTAGGGGGCGGGGGGGCCCCTCTTAATGAGCAGTTCTTC | TRBV30 | - | TRBD2 | TRBJ2-1
CASSKDRDQPQHF | TGTGCCAGCAGTAAGGACAGGGATCAGCCCCAGCATTTT | TRBV6-4 | - | TRBD1 | TRBJ1-5
CASSPWQRGGRDEQFF | TGTGCCAGCTCACCATGGCAGCGGGGGGGCAGAGATGAGCAGTTCTTC | TRBV18 | - | TRBD2 | TRBJ2-1
CAWSVPRQGEAGNTIYF | TGTGCCTGGAGTGTACCGAGGCAGGGGGAAGCTGGAAACACCATATATTTT | TRBV30 | - | TRBD1 | TRBJ1-3
CASRPGTGKNTGELFF | TGTGCCAGCAGGCCCGGGACAGGGAAGAACACCGGGGAGCTGTTTTTT | TRBV7-9 | - | TRBD1 | TRBJ2-2
CASSSSGTGIDEQFF | TGTGCCAGCAGCTCCTCCGGGACAGGGATTGATGAGCAGTTCTTC | TRBV7-6 | - | TRBD1 | TRBJ2-1
CASSSGVGGNQPQHF | TGTGCCAGCAGCTCAGGGGTTGGGGGTAATCAGCCCCAGCATTTT | TRBV7-9 | - | - | TRBJ1-5
CASSLAGAVSGNTIYF | TGCGCCAGCAGCTTGGCAGGGGCCGTCTCTGGAAACACCATATATTTT | TRBV5-1 | - | - | TRBJ1-3
CASNKAGGTDTQYF | TGTGCCAGCAACAAAGCGGGGGGCACAGATACGCAGTATTTT | TRBV2 | - | TRBD2 | TRBJ2-3